The rows below give T cell receptor beta chains drawn from one sample of a study of identifying expanded T cells in peripheral blood. Sequencing used immunoSEQ multiplex PCR; TCRdb keeps in-frame clones, though not all of them. The data hold around 120,000 clones, with about four fifths observed a single time. Sequenced input: blood. The receptors derive from a person aged 18-70 years in good health. Both conserved end residues are part of each CDR3. A D gene is named only where the DNA matches it firmly. Clone sizes are given selectively: once, few, many, or a class where the clone is expanded.

size	V	D	J	DNA	CDR3
.	TRBV2	.	TRBJ1-2	TGTGCCAGCATTTATCAGGGACGAGGTGGCTACACCTTC	CASIYQGRGGYTF
.	TRBV7-2	.	TRBJ2-1	TGTGCCAGCAGCTTAAGTTCGTTCTACAATGAGCAGTTCTTC	CASSLSSFYNEQFF
.	TRBV27	.	TRBJ2-3	TGTGCCAGCAGAGCACTAGAACAGGAGGGTACGCAGTATTTT	CASRALEQEGTQYF
.	TRBV30	.	TRBJ2-7	TGTGCCTGGAGTTCAGGTTTCGAGCAGTACTTC	CAWSSGFEQYF
.	TRBV5-6	.	TRBJ1-1	TGTGCCAGCAGCTTGACCTCCGGGAACACTGAAGCTTTCTTT	CASSLTSGNTEAFF
.	TRBV27	TRBD1	TRBJ1-5	TGTGCCAGCAGTGCATCCCCCGGGACAGGGGGCTTCAGTCAGCCCCAGCATTTT	CASSASPGTGGFSQPQHF
.	TRBV10-3	TRBD2	TRBJ2-7	TGTGCCATCAGTGACGGAGGACTAGCGGCCCACTACGAGCAGTACTTC	CAISDGGLAAHYEQYF
.	TRBV7-2	TRBD1	TRBJ2-1	TGTGCCAGCAGCATAAAACTAGGACAGGGTGGGGCCAATGAGCAGTTCTTC	CASSIKLGQGGANEQFF
.	TRBV4-3	.	TRBJ2-6	TGCGCCAGCAGCCAAGATGGCAGGAGACCCTCTGGGGCCAACGTCCTGACTTTC	CASSQDGRRPSGANVLTF
.	TRBV2	.	TRBJ2-3	TGTGCCAGCCGAAAGCCTGATACGCAGTATTTT	CASRKPDTQYF
.	TRBV4-3	.	TRBJ1-1	TGCGCCAGCAGCCAAGTAATGAACACTGAAGCTTTCTTT	CASSQVMNTEAFF
.	TRBV5-4	TRBD2	TRBJ2-1	TGTGCCAGCAGCTTGCGACTAGCGGCCTACAATGAGCAGTTCTTC	CASSLRLAAYNEQFF
.	TRBV19	TRBD2	TRBJ2-2	TGTGCCAGTAGTATCCCCGGGACTAGCGGGGAGCTGTTTTTT	CASSIPGTSGELFF
.	TRBV30	TRBD1	TRBJ2-2	TGTGCCTCACCGGGACAGGGGGTCGGGGAGCTGTTTTTT	CASPGQGVGELFF
.	TRBV25-1	TRBD1	TRBJ2-2	TGTGCCAGCAGTGATCATGGACAGGGTAATGCCGGGGAGCTGTTTTTT	CASSDHGQGNAGELFF
.	TRBV27	.	TRBJ1-1	TGTGCCAGCAGTTTGACAATGAACACTGAAGCTTTCTTT	CASSLTMNTEAFF
.	TRBV7-9	.	TRBJ1-2	TGTGCCAGCAGCTTAGTGTTCGGCGGCGGGGACTATGGCTACACCTTC	CASSLVFGGGDYGYTF
.	TRBV7-2	.	TRBJ1-3	TGTGCCAGCAGCCCATCCAGGGGAGTACGTGGAAACACCATATATTTT	CASSPSRGVRGNTIYF
.	TRBV27	.	TRBJ2-7	TGTGCCAGCAGTTTCCGGGGATTTGACGAGCAGTACTTC	CASSFRGFDEQYF
.	TRBV10-3	.	TRBJ1-2	TGTGCCATCAGTGATGACAGCTATGGCTACACCTTC	CAISDDSYGYTF
.	TRBV5-6	TRBD1	TRBJ1-5	TGTGCCAGCAGCGCCTACAGGGGGCAAGGGAGCAATCAGCCCCAGCATTTT	CASSAYRGQGSNQPQHF
.	TRBV28	.	TRBJ1-2	TGTGCCAGCAGCCCTCCCTCGGTCCCACATGGCTACACCTTC	CASSPPSVPHGYTF
.	TRBV4-1	.	TRBJ2-5	TGCGCCAGCAGCCAAGGCGCCACAGAACAAGAGACCCAGTACTTC	CASSQGATEQETQYF
few	TRBV5-1	.	TRBJ1-2	TGCGCCAGCAGCTTAGGGGAGTATACCGGCTACACCTTC	CASSLGEYTGYTF
.	TRBV29-1	.	TRBJ1-1	TGCAGCGTTGCCGGAACATTGAACACTGAAGCTTTCTTT	CSVAGTLNTEAFF
.	TRBV7-8	.	TRBJ1-1	TGTGCCAGCACCCCCGGGGGCCTGAACACTGAAGCTTTCTTT	CASTPGGLNTEAFF
.	TRBV7-3	TRBD1	TRBJ2-7	TGTGCCAGCACCTTAGGGGCAGGGGGCGAGCAGTACTTC	CASTLGAGGEQYF
once	TRBV15	TRBD1	TRBJ2-4	TGTGCCACCAGCCCGGAGGGGTTCAGGGGGCGAGGGGAAAACATTCAGTACTTC	CATSPEGFRGRGENIQYF
.	TRBV7-8	.	TRBJ1-1	TGTGCCAGCAGCCCAAGACGGGACCCTACGGGCACTGAAGCTTTCTTT	CASSPRRDPTGTEAFF
.	TRBV6-1	.	TRBJ2-7	TGTGCCAGCAGCCAAGGCCTCGCCAGAACCTACGAGCAGTACTTC	CASSQGLARTYEQYF
.	TRBV2	.	TRBJ1-2	TGTGCCAGCAGTGAGAGGGGCTATGGCTACACCTTC	CASSERGYGYTF
few	TRBV7-9	.	TRBJ2-6	TGTGCCAGCAGCTTAAGTTCGGGGCGGGCCAACGTCCTGACTTTC	CASSLSSGRANVLTF
.	TRBV6-6	TRBD1	TRBJ1-5	TGTGCCAGCAGACAGGGGACCCATCAGCCCCAGCATTTT	CASRQGTHQPQHF
few	TRBV7-8	TRBD1	TRBJ2-7	TGTGCCAGCAGCTTAGCACAGGGGGCTTCCTACGAGCAGTACTTC	CASSLAQGASYEQYF
.	TRBV18	.	TRBJ1-4	TGTGCCAGCTCACCATCTGAAAAACTGTTTTTT	CASSPSEKLFF
.	TRBV27	.	TRBJ1-3	TGTGCCAGCGGACGGAACTCTGGAAACACCATATATTTT	CASGRNSGNTIYF
.	TRBV7-6	.	TRBJ1-2	TGTGCCAGCAGCTCATTAGGGGAGGGAGGGGGCTACACCTTC	CASSSLGEGGGYTF
.	TRBV18	.	TRBJ1-2	TGTGCCAGCTCACCACTACACAGGCCCCGAGGCTACACCTTC	CASSPLHRPRGYTF
.	TRBV11-3	.	TRBJ1-1	TGTGCCAGCAGCTTATCAGGAGGGGGGGACACTGAAGCTTTCTTT	CASSLSGGGDTEAFF
once	TRBV30	TRBD1	TRBJ2-7	TGTGCCTGGAGTTTCCGGACAGGGCCCCATGGTCGTGATTCCTACGAGCAGTACTTC	CAWSFRTGPHGRDSYEQYF
.	TRBV9	.	TRBJ1-1	TGTGCCAGCAGCCCCCGTAATATGAACACTGAAGCTTTCTTT	CASSPRNMNTEAFF
.	TRBV7-8	.	TRBJ1-1	TGTGCCAGCAGCTCCCCAACCTTCCTCAGAAGACAGGACCCGAACACTGAAGCTTTCTTT	CASSSPTFLRRQDPNTEAFF
.	TRBV11-2	.	TRBJ1-1	TGTGCCAGCAGCCCCCGACAGGTTCCCATGAACACTGAAGCTTTCTTT	CASSPRQVPMNTEAFF
.	TRBV4-3	TRBD1	TRBJ1-1	TGCGCCAGCAGCCAACACCTCAGGGGGGCTGAAGCTTTCTTT	CASSQHLRGAEAFF
.	TRBV2	TRBD1	TRBJ2-7	TGTGCCAGTACCGTACGGGACAGCAGCTACGAGCAGTACTTC	CASTVRDSSYEQYF
.	TRBV4-1	.	TRBJ1-1	TGCGCCAGCAGCCAAGGGTACAGGACCCACGATGAAGCTTTCTTT	CASSQGYRTHDEAFF
once	TRBV19	.	TRBJ1-1	TGTGCCAGTAGTGAGGGGGTAATGAACACTGAAGCTTTCTTT	CASSEGVMNTEAFF
.	TRBV5-5	.	TRBJ1-4	TGCGCCAGCAGCCAAGAAGGACGGCTCTCTGAAAAACTGTTTTTT	CASSQEGRLSEKLFF